Shown below are 9 T cell receptor beta chains from a single sample sequenced in a study of cytotoxic CD8 clonotypes in ibrutinib-treated CLL. Here immunoSEQ multiplex PCR was the method, and the copy in TCRdb shows in-frame clones only, minus some. The sample comprises roughly 200,000 clones, around 70% of which are singletons, and around 15% rests with the top ten. Sequenced material: PBMCs, taken after 24 months of ibrutinib treatment. These receptors all stem from a human donor with chronic lymphocytic leukemia.

The V call is TRBV5-1, the J call TRBJ2-7, with D maybe TRBD2 (6 bases). Trimming removed 0 bases at V and 1 base at J, with 14 bases between. This CDR3 contains 16 residues. Germline CDR1 and CDR2: SGHRS and YFSETQ. DNA of the CDR3: TGCGCCAGCAGCTTGGAGCCCGGGAGTGGATCCTACGAGCAGTACTTC. It specifies CASSLEPGSGSYEQYF.

Here the CDR3 reads CSVWGGLEGSTDTQYF. Here the CDR3 DNA reads TGCAGCGTTTGGGGGGGACTAGAAGGCAGCACAGATACGCAGTATTTT. The J gene is TRBJ2-3, the V gene TRBV29-1; TRBD2 agrees at 8 bases. The CDR3 loop spans 16 amino acids. V dropped 5 bases and J dropped 0; count of bases not matched to a gene: 10. Germline V gene sequence: CDR1 SQVTM, CDR2 ANQGSEA.

This clone was counted a single time. In DNA form, the CDR3 reads TGTGCCTGGAGCGGGACTAGTAACTACGAGCAGTACTTC. The encoded protein is CAWSGTSNYEQYF. This chain connects TRBV30 to TRBJ2-7; TRBD2 agrees at 8 bases. The CDR3 covers 13 residues. V trimming: 3 bases; J trimming: 3 bases; junction bases outside the gene matches: 4. Germline V gives CDR1 GTSNPN, CDR2 SVGIG (reference sequence).

The CDR3, as DNA: TGTGCCAGCAGTTCACTTCAGGGAGGGCTGCTTCAAAAACTGTTTTTT. Residues: CASSSLQGGLLQKLFF. The V and J genes are TRBV28 and TRBJ1-4, with a possible D match to TRBD1 (5 bases). Germline V gives CDR1 MDHEN, CDR2 SYDVKM. The ends were cut back, 4 bases at V and 9 bases at J, with 21 bases in the middle. This CDR3 is 16 amino acids long.

This rearrangement joins TRBV15 to TRBJ2-2; D tentatively reads TRBD1 or TRBD2 (5 bases each). Germline V gives CDR1 LNHNV, CDR2 YYDKDF (reference sequence). The CDR3 sequence is 17 residues long. The ends were cut back, 0 bases at V and 3 bases at J, with 14 bases in the middle. The CDR3 protein is CATSRDLPGADTGELFF. The CDR3 bases are TGTGCCACCAGCAGAGATCTTCCCGGGGCCGACACCGGGGAGCTGTTTTTT.

The DNA for the CDR3 is TGTGCCAGCAGTTACAGACAGACCGGGGAGCTGTTTTTT. This translates into CASSYRQTGELFF. This chain joins TRBV6-5 and TRBJ2-2, with TRBD1 as a possible D gene (5 bases). Deletions cut 2 bases from V and 5 bases from J, with 6 bases between. The CDR3 runs to 13 residues. The germline CDR1 and CDR2 sequences are MNHEY and SVGAGI.

The CDR3 loop reads CARRDRALYNEQFF. For the CDR3, the DNA is TGTGCCAGAAGAGACAGGGCCCTTTACAATGAGCAGTTCTTC. The chain combines TRBV9 with TRBJ2-1; 7 bases line up with TRBD1. Per germline, CDR1 SGDLS and CDR2 YYNGEE. Trimming took 8 bases from V and 4 from J; bases not matched to a gene: 9. The CDR3 is 14 residues long.

The chain employs TRBV5-1 and TRBJ2-3, with 9 nucleotides matching TRBD1. The CDR3 sequence is 15 residues long. The germline CDR1 and CDR2 sequences are SGHRS and YFSETQ. The V segment lost 0 bases and the J segment 6 bases; nucleotides outside the gene matches: 5. DNA of the CDR3: TGCGCCAGCAGCTTGGTGGGACAGGGCCAGGATACGCAGTATTTT. It is translated as CASSLVGQGQDTQYF.

This clone was recorded a few times. Written as DNA, the CDR3 is TGTGCCAGCAGTGAGAGTGTCCGGGCTGCTTATGGCTACACCTTC. Residues: CASSESVRAAYGYTF. The chain couples TRBV9 to TRBJ1-2, with D uncertain. V lost 5 bases and J lost 5, with 19 bases in between. This CDR3 contains 15 residues. CDR1 and CDR2 from the germline V gene are SGDLS and YYNGEE.